This TCR beta chain was found in a study of T and B cells in COVID-19 patients. Study context: Blood was sampled from COVID-19 patients who were either actively infected or recovered.

V shed 6 bases and J 3 bases; nucleotides not matched to a gene: 6. The CDR3 runs 14 residues. CDR1 MNHEY and CDR2 SVGEGT come from the germline V gene. From blood, 250-500 ng of genomic DNA served as TRB template. TRB rearrangements were amplified by multiplex PCR with BIOMED2 TRB-A/B primers. TCRdb used MiXCR to reprocess the multiplex PCR reads, holding one entry per CDR3 protein. The sample lists roughly 7,800 distinct CDR3 sequences, 26% occurring once. This clonotype ranks as medium-sized. The antigen is not known. Study-wide results and caveats: In COVID-19 patients, T cell receptor beta variable and joining gene use was reportedly strongly skewed. Active COVID-19 showed highly clonal TRB repertoires; recovery showed diversity and richness above healthy donors.

The sequenced sample consisted of blood. The chain recombines TRBV6-2 or TRBV6-3 with TRBJ2-7, with 9 bases that match TRBD1. The sequence came from a human donor with active COVID-19. The DNA for the CDR3 is TGTGCCAGCAGGGAACCGGGACAGGGCTACGAGCAGTACTTC. This gives the protein CASREPGQGYEQYF.